This T cell receptor (beta chain) was profiled in a study of PD-1 blockade in classical Hodgkin lymphoma. Study background: The study gave patients nivolumab 3 mg/kg intravenously every 2 weeks. Broader study findings: The authors excluded patients who started nivolumab under 1 year after ASCT.

With regard to this clone: Its antigen is currently unknown.

Sequenced by immunoSEQ multiplex PCR; TCRdb stores in-frame clones only, minus some. Seen here are about 20,000 clones, about 80% observed once, and the top ten hold roughly 7%. Per germline, CDR1 LGHNT and CDR2 FRNRAP. V was shortened by 4 bases and J by 3 bases, with 6 bases between the two germline ends. This CDR3 region has 12 residues. Indicated time point: cycle 4 day 1 (C4D1), after around six weeks of nivolumab. Every one of the patients relapsed after autologous stem cell transplantation (brentuximab vedotin exposure was variable). This sequence was found in a human donor with classical Hodgkin lymphoma. The chain carries TRBV12-5 and TRBJ2-5; D possibly corresponds to TRBD1 (6 bases). The sample consisted of peripheral blood mononuclear cells (PBMCs), taken before the fourth cycle of nivolumab. CDR3 bases: TGTGCTAGTGGTTACAGGGAAGAGACCCAGTACTTC. Translated, it gives CASGYREETQYF.